This TCR beta chain derives from a study of blood T cell repertoires in COVID-19. Assay: immunoSEQ multiplex PCR; the TCRdb copy retains only in-frame clones and omits some. Of 150,000 to 200,000 clones listed, over 75% are singletons. CDR1 and CDR2 (germline): SGHRS, YFSETQ. This CDR3 spans 14 amino acids. Between the trimmed V and J ends, which lost 4 bases and 5 bases, there was a span of 15 bases. Recovered participants had two consecutive negative NP/OP PCR tests, healthcare professional clearance, or symptom resolution. Source material: PBMCs or T cells enriched from blood (not recorded which). The J gene is TRBJ1-1, the V gene TRBV5-1, with D perhaps TRBD1 (5 bases). The source of this sequence is a man aged 45-60 years who had recovered from COVID-19. CDR3 sequence reads: CASSPVQGRTEAFF. CDR3 in DNA: TGCGCCAGCAGCCCGGTTCAGGGAAGAACTGAAGCTTTCTTT.